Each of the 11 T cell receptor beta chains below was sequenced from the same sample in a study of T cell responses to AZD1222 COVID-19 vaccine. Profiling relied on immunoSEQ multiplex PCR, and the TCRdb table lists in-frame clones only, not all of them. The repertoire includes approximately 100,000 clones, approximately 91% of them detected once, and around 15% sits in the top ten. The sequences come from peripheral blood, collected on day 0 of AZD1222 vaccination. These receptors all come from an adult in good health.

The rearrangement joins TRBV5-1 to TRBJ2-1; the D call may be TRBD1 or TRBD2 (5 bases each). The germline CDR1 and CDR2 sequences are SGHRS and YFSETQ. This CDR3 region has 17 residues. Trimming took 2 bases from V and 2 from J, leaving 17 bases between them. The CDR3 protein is CASSFPLARGPYNEQFF. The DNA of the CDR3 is TGCGCCAGCAGCTTCCCTCTAGCTAGGGGCCCCTACAATGAGCAGTTCTTC.

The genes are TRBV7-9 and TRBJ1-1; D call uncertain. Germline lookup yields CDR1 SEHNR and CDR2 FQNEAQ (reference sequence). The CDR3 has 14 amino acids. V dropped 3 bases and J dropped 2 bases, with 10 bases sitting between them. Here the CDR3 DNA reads TGTGCCAGCAGCTTGGATCAGGTTAACACTGAAGCTTTCTTT. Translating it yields CASSLDQVNTEAFF.

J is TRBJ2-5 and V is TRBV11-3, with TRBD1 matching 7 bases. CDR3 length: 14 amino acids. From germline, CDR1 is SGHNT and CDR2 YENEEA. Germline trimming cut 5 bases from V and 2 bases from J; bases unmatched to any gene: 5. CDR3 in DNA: TGTGCCAGCAGCCCAAACAGGGGACAAGAGACCCAGTACTTC. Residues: CASSPNRGQETQYF.

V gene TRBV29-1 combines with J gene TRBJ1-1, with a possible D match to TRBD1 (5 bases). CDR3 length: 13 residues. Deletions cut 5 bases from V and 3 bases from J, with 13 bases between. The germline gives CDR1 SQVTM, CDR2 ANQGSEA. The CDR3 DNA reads TGCAGCGTTTGGGGGGTTGGAGACACTGAAGCTTTCTTT. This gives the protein CSVWGVGDTEAFF.

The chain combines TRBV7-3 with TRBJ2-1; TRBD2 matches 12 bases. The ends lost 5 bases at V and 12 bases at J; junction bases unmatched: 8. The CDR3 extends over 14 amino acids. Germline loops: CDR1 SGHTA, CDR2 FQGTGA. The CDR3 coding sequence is TGTGCCAGCAGCCTCGGGACTAGCGGGTCTTGGCAGTTCTTC. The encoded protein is CASSLGTSGSWQFF.

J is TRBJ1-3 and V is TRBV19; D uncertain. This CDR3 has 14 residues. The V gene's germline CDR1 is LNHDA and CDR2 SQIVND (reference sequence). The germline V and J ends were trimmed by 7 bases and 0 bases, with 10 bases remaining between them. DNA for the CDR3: TGTGCCAGTAATCCCAGGAGCTCTGGAAACACCATATATTTT. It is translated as CASNPRSSGNTIYF.

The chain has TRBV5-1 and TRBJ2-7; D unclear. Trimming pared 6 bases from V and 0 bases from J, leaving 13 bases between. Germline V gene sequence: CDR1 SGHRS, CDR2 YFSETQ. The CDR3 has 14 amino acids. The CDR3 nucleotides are TGCGCCAGCACCCTGGGGATGAACTCCTACGAGCAGTACTTC. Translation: CASTLGMNSYEQYF.

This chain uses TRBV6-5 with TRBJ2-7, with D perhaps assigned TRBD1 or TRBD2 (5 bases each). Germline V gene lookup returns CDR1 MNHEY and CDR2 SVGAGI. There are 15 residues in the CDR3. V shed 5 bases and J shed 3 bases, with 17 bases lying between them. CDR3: CASSKGPTLVYEQYF. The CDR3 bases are TGTGCCAGCAGTAAGGGACCCACGTTAGTCTACGAGCAGTACTTC.

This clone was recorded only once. This chain's CDR3 is CASSDGSAQGKSETQYF. CDR3 nucleotide sequence: TGTGCCAGTAGTGACGGGTCGGCGCAGGGGAAGTCGGAGACCCAGTACTTC. This rearrangement joins TRBV19 to TRBJ2-5; TRBD1 might be the D (6 bases). Germline CDR1 is LNHDA and CDR2 is SQIVND (reference sequence). V lost 5 bases, J lost 5 bases, and 24 bases lay in between. The CDR3 covers 17 residues.

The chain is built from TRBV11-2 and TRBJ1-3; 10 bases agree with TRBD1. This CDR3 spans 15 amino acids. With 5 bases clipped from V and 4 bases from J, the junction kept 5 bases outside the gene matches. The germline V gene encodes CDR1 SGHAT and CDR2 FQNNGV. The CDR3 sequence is CASSPDRGRGNTIYF. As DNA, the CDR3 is TGTGCCAGCAGCCCCGACAGGGGGCGAGGAAACACCATATATTTT.

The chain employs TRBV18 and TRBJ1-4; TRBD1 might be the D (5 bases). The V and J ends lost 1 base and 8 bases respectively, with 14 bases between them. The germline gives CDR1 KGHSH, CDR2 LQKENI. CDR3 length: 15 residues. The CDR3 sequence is CASSPRDGEGEKLFF. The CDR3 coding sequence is TGTGCCAGCTCACCACGGGACGGGGAAGGCGAAAAACTGTTTTTT.